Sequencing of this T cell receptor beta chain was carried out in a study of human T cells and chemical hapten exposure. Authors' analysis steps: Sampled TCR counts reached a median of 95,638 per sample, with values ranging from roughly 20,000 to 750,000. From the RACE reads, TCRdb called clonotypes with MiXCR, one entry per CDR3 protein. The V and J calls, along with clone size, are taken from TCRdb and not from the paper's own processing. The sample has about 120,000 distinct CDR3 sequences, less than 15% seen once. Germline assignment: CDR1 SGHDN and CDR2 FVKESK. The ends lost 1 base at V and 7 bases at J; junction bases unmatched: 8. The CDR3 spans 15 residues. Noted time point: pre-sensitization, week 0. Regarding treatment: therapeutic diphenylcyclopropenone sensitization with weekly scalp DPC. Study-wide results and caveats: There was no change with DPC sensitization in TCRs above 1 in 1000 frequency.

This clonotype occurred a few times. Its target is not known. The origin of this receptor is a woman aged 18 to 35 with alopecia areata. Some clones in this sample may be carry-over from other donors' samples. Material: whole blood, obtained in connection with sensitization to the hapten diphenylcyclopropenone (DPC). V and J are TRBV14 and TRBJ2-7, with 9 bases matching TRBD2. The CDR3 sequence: CASSQVTSGMREQYF. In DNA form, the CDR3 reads TGTGCCAGCAGCCAAGTGACTAGCGGCATGAGGGAGCAGTACTTC.